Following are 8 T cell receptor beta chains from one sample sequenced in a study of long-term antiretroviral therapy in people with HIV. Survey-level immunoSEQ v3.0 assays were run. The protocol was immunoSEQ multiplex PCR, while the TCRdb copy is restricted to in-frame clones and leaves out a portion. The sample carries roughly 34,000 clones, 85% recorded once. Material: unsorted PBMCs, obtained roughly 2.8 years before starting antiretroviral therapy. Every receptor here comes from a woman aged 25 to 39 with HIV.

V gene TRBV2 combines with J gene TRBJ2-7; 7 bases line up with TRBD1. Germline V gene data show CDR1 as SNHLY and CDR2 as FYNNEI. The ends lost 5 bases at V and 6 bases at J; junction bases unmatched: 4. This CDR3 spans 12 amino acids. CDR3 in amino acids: CASSQQGSEQYF. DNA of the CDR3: TGTGCCAGCAGTCAACAGGGGAGCGAGCAGTACTTC.

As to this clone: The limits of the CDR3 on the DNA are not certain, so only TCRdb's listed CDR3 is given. The CDR3 spells CASSEWGAGAPPTF. V is TRBV25-1 and J is TRBJ1-2. The CDR3 has 14 amino acids, counting both end residues. The V gene's germline CDR1 is MGHDK and CDR2 SYGVNS.

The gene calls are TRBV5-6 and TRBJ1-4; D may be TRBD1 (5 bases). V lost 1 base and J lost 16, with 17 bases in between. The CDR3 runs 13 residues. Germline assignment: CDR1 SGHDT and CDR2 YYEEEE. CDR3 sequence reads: CASSLWGTPFPFF. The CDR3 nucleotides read TGTGCCAGCAGCTTGTGGGGGACCCCGTTTCCGTTTTTT.

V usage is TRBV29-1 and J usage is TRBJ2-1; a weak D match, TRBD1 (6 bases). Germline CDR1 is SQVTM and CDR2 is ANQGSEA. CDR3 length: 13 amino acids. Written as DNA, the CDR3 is TGCAGTATCTCCGACAGGAACTGGAATGAGCAGTTCTTC. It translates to CSISDRNWNEQFF.

CDR3 sequence reads: CAISERGQGTSGYTF. CDR3 in DNA: TGTGCCATCAGTGAACGGGGACAGGGGACTTCTGGCTACACCTTC. The genes are TRBV10-3 and TRBJ1-2; TRBD1 aligns across 10 bases. The germline gives CDR1 ENHRY, CDR2 SYGVKD. Germline trimming cut 3 bases from V and 7 bases from J; bases unmatched to any gene: 8. This CDR3 spans 15 amino acids.

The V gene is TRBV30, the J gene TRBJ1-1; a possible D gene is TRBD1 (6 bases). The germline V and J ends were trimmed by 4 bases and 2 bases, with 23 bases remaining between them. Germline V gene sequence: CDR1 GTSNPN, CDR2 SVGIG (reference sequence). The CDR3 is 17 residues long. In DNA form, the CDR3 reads TGTGCCTGGACCAAACAGGGTCGGGGATCCGAAAACACTGAAGCTTTCTTT. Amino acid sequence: CAWTKQGRGSENTEAFF.

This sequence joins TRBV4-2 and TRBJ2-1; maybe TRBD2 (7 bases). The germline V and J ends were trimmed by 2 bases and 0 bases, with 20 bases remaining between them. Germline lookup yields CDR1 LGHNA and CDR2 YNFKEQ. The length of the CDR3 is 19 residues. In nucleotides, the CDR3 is TGTGCCAGCAGCCAATCCGATTATCGGGGAGGGGGCTCCTACAATGAGCAGTTCTTC. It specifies CASSQSDYRGGGSYNEQFF.

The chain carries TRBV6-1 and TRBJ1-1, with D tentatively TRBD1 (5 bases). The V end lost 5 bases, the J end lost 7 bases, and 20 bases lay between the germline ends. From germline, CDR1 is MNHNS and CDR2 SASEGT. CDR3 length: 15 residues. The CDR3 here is CASSPGDSLLGEAFF. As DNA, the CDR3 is TGTGCCAGCAGTCCCGGGGACTCTCTACTGGGTGAAGCTTTCTTT.